What follows are 30 T cell receptor beta chains derived from one specimen sequenced in a study of blood T cell repertoires in COVID-19. The table came from immunoSEQ multiplex PCR; TCRdb's copy has only in-frame clones and leaves some out. The table includes approximately 200,000 clones, roughly 88% detected once. Input material: peripheral blood. The receptors were sampled from a woman in her thirties with acute or convalescent COVID-19.

V is TRBV3-1 (or the pseudogene TRBV3-2) and J is TRBJ2-1; 10 nucleotides agree with TRBD1. With V trimmed by 2 bases and J by 2 bases, 6 bases remained unmatched. Germline V gene data show CDR1 as LGHDT and CDR2 as YNNKEL (reference sequence). The CDR3 spans 17 residues. The CDR3 loop reads CASSQKGTGAPYNEQFF. CDR3 coding DNA: TGTGCCAGCAGCCAAAAAGGGACAGGGGCCCCCTACAATGAGCAGTTCTTC.

The genes are TRBV21-1 and TRBJ2-3; TRBD2, the D gene given by the table, was not confirmed from the DNA. TRBV21-1 is classified as a pseudogene. CDR3 size: 20 residues. The CDR3 protein is CASSQLTPPGTSGRTDTQYF. The CDR3 DNA reads TGTGCCAGCAGCCAACTAACCCCCCCCGGGACTAGCGGGAGGACAGATACGCAGTATTTT.

This chain uses TRBV7-9 with TRBJ1-5; D is perhaps TRBD1 (6 bases). With 1 base removed from V and 6 bases from J, the gap between germline ends came to 16 bases. This CDR3 region has 16 residues. CDR1 and CDR2 (germline): SEHNR, FQNEAQ (reference sequence). The CDR3, as DNA: TGTGCCAGCAGCTTAGTCTTGTCAGGGGTCGGTCAGCCCCAGCATTTT. Protein sequence: CASSLVLSGVGQPQHF.

The J gene is TRBJ2-2, the V gene TRBV28; 12 bases line up with TRBD2. Trimming removed 5 bases from V and 6 bases from J; junction bases left unmatched: 4. The CDR3 contains 15 residues. Germline lookup yields CDR1 MDHEN and CDR2 SYDVKM. CDR3 nucleotides: TGTGCCAGCAGTACTAGCGGGAGGAGCGCCGGGGAGCTGTTTTTT. It encodes CASSTSGRSAGELFF.

The chain has TRBV6-5 and TRBJ2-1; D perhaps matches TRBD2 (5 bases). Germline CDR1 reads MNHEY; CDR2 reads SVGAGI. The CDR3 is made up of 12 amino acids. V gave up 8 bases and J gave up 4 bases, with 9 bases separating them. The CDR3: CASGRLYNEQFF. CDR3 in DNA: TGTGCCAGCGGAAGACTATACAATGAGCAGTTCTTC.

This rearrangement joins TRBV9 to TRBJ2-1; 7 positions agree with TRBD2. Germline assignment: CDR1 SGDLS and CDR2 YYNGEE. The CDR3 has 16 residues. The ends lost 0 bases at V and 4 bases at J; junction bases unmatched: 7. The CDR3 spells CASSVDWGGRYNEQFF. In DNA form, the CDR3 reads TGTGCCAGCAGCGTAGATTGGGGCGGGAGATACAATGAGCAGTTCTTC.

The J gene is TRBJ1-5, the V gene TRBV11-2; D is unresolved. The germline V gene has CDR1 SGHAT and CDR2 FQNNGV. This CDR3 has 12 residues. V was shortened by 4 bases and J by 4 bases, with 5 bases between the two germline ends. The CDR3, as DNA: TGTGCCAGCAGCTCCCAAAATCAGCCCCAGCATTTT. Protein product: CASSSQNQPQHF.

The J gene is TRBJ1-1, the V gene TRBV7-6; D is unresolved. The CDR3 sequence is 11 residues long. Germline V gene data show CDR1 as SGHVS and CDR2 as FNYEAQ. Trimming took off 1 base at V and 9 bases at J, with 6 bases between the two ends. Written as DNA, the CDR3 is TGTGCCAGCAGCTTAGGCAACAAAGCTTTCTTT. Residues: CASSLGNKAFF.

V gene TRBV2 combines with J gene TRBJ2-1, with 7 bases lining up with TRBD1. Germline V gene data show CDR1 as SNHLY and CDR2 as FYNNEI. CDR3 length: 14 residues. V lost 4 bases to trimming and J lost 10 bases; unmatched junction nucleotides: 10. The CDR3 bases are TGTGCCAGCAGTGGGGACAGAGCTGCTGCAGAGCAGTTCTTC. As protein: CASSGDRAAAEQFF.

The CDR3 sequence: CASSLLRFEAFF. The CDR3 nucleotides are TGTGCCAGCAGTTTGTTGCGCTTTGAAGCTTTCTTT. J is TRBJ1-1 and V is TRBV28; D call uncertain. Germline CDR1 is MDHEN and CDR2 is SYDVKM. The CDR3 is 12 amino acids. Trimming cost V 3 bases and J 7 bases, with 9 bases left between them.

V gene TRBV5-1 combines with J gene TRBJ2-1, with D tentatively TRBD1 (6 bases). Germline CDR1 SGHRS, CDR2 YFSETQ. The CDR3 contains 17 residues. The V end was cut by 4 bases, the J end by 0 bases, with 17 bases between. The CDR3 sequence: CASSPTRGMSSYNEQFF. CDR3 DNA sequence: TGCGCCAGCAGCCCCACCAGGGGAATGAGCTCCTACAATGAGCAGTTCTTC.

In DNA form, the CDR3 reads TGTGCCAGCAGCAGAGCCGACAGGGATCCCTCTGAAGCTTTCTTT. Its translation is CASSRADRDPSEAFF. The chain couples TRBV28 to TRBJ1-1, with 7 bases lining up with TRBD1. Germline loops: CDR1 MDHEN, CDR2 SYDVKM. V lost 6 bases to trimming and J lost 6 bases; unmatched junction nucleotides: 13. The CDR3 is made up of 15 amino acids.

This clone has only a few counts. V usage is TRBV7-9 and J usage is TRBJ2-7; weak D call: TRBD2 (5 bases). V was cut by 2 bases and J by 3 bases, with 14 bases left in between. Germline V gene sequence: CDR1 SEHNR, CDR2 FQNEAQ (reference sequence). CDR3 size: 15 residues. The CDR3 nucleotides read TGTGCCAGCAGCTTAACGTCGGGGAGCTTCTACGAGCAGTACTTC. This codes for CASSLTSGSFYEQYF.

The V and J genes are TRBV6-1 and TRBJ2-7; tentative D call: TRBD2 (5 bases). V was pared by 3 bases and J by 4 bases, with 10 bases between. The CDR3 is made up of 13 amino acids. Germline V gene lookup returns CDR1 MNHNS and CDR2 SASEGT. CDR3 sequence: CASSDPLGYEQYF. The CDR3 bases are TGTGCCAGCAGTGATCCACTAGGATACGAGCAGTACTTC.

The V gene is TRBV28, the J gene TRBJ2-2, with 7 bases lining up with TRBD2. J gave up 4 bases and V 5 bases, and 7 bases lay outside the gene matches. The V gene's germline CDR1 is MDHEN and CDR2 SYDVKM. The CDR3 sequence is 15 residues long. In DNA form, the CDR3 reads TGTGCCAGCAGTGTTTATCGGGGGGTCACCGGGGAGCTGTTTTTT. This sequence encodes CASSVYRGVTGELFF.

The chain links TRBV3-1 (or the pseudogene TRBV3-2) to TRBJ2-1, with D uncertain. Germline-derived CDR1 and CDR2 are LGHDT and YNNKEL (reference sequence). The length of the CDR3 is 15 residues. V was shortened by 7 bases and J by 0 bases, with 13 bases between the two germline ends. The CDR3 is CASTPRLSSYNEQFF. In DNA form, the CDR3 reads TGTGCCAGCACCCCACGCCTCAGCTCCTACAATGAGCAGTTCTTC.

The chain's CDR3 is CATSLGRSTEAFF. As DNA, the CDR3 is TGTGCCACTAGTCTGGGGCGATCCACTGAAGCTTTCTTT. The chain couples TRBV15 to TRBJ1-1, with D possibly TRBD1 on 5 matching bases. The CDR3 totals 13 residues. Trimming removed 9 bases from V and 4 bases from J, with 15 bases in between. Germline values: CDR1 LNHNV, CDR2 YYDKDF (reference sequence).

The rearrangement links TRBV5-6 to TRBJ2-4; a weak D match, TRBD2 (7 bases). The CDR3 is made up of 14 amino acids. Trimming shortened V by 3 bases and J by 6 bases, and 13 bases separated the two germline ends. Germline CDR1 SGHDT, CDR2 YYEEEE. CDR3 protein: CASSSAGEGNIQYF. DNA of the CDR3: TGTGCCAGCAGCTCGGCAGGGGAGGGAAACATTCAGTACTTC. Filled out from reference TRBV5-6 and TRBJ2-4, the complete variable domain reads DAGVTQSPTHLIKTRGQQVTLRCSPKSGHDTVSWYQQALGQGPQFIFQYYEEEERQRGNFPDRFSGHQFPNYSSELNVNALLLGDSALYLCASSSAGEGNIQYFGAGTRLSVL.

J is TRBJ1-6 and V is TRBV28; D might be TRBD1 (5 bases). The germline V gene has CDR1 MDHEN and CDR2 SYDVKM. This CDR3 contains 15 residues. V shed 3 bases and J shed 5 bases, with 11 bases lying between them. Here the CDR3 DNA reads TGTGCCAGCAGTTTGGCAGGGTACCATAATTCACCCCTCCACTTT. Encoded protein: CASSLAGYHNSPLHF.

The chain has TRBV7-9 and TRBJ2-7, with a weak D call TRBD1 (5 bases). The CDR3 consists of 14 residues. V shed 3 bases and J shed 4 bases, with 13 bases lying between them. Germline assignment: CDR1 SEHNR and CDR2 FQNEAQ (reference sequence). This chain's CDR3 is CASSLGPGSYEQYF. Here the CDR3 DNA reads TGTGCCAGCAGCTTGGGGCCGGGTTCTTACGAGCAGTACTTC.

DNA of the CDR3: TGTGCCAGCAGCTACCCAGACAGGGGGGGCTACACCTTC. This gives the protein CASSYPDRGGYTF. V is TRBV7-8 and J is TRBJ1-2; TRBD1 aligns across 9 bases. The CDR3 is 13 residues long. With V trimmed by 4 bases and J by 8 bases, 5 bases remained unmatched. CDR1 and CDR2 (germline): SGHVS, FQNEAQ.

V and J are TRBV5-4 and TRBJ2-5, with TRBD2 matching over 7 bases. Trimming cost V 1 base and J 4 bases; bases outside gene matches: 1. Per germline, CDR1 SGHNT and CDR2 YYREEE (reference sequence). The CDR3 is made up of 13 amino acids. The CDR3 loop is CASSLWGGETQYF. Here the CDR3 DNA reads TGTGCCAGCAGCTTGTGGGGGGGAGAGACCCAGTACTTC. The whole variable domain, filled in from reference TRBV5-4 and TRBJ2-5, reads ETGVTQSPTHLIKTRGQQVTLRCSSQSGHNTVSWYQQALGQGPQFIFQYYREEENGRGNFPPRFSGLQFPNYSSELNVNALELDDSALYLCASSLWGGETQYFGPGTRLLVL.

The genes are TRBV6-4 and TRBJ2-1, with 10 bases identical to TRBD2. J lost 5 bases, V lost 6 bases, and 7 bases had no gene match. This CDR3 has 15 amino acids. Germline CDR1 reads MRHNA; CDR2 reads SNTAGT. The DNA of the CDR3 is TGTGCCAGCAGGCCCCTAGCGGGAGTTCACAATGAGCAGTTCTTC. Translated: CASRPLAGVHNEQFF.

This clone came up a few times. This chain uses TRBV29-1 with TRBJ1-1; perhaps TRBD1 as D (5 bases). The CDR3 spans 11 residues. V lost 7 bases and J lost 1, with 7 bases in between. Per germline, CDR1 SQVTM and CDR2 ANQGSEA. The CDR3 coding sequence is TGCAGCGCGGACACGAACACTGAAGCTTTCTTT. Its protein product is CSADTNTEAFF.

V and J are TRBV11-3 and TRBJ1-1; D is perhaps TRBD1 (5 bases). CDR3 length equals 13 residues. V was trimmed by 4 bases and J by 11 bases, leaving 17 bases between them. Germline CDR1 reads SGHNT; CDR2 reads YENEEA. Here the CDR3 reads CASSYQPGLPAFF. In DNA form, the CDR3 reads TGTGCCAGCAGCTATCAACCGGGACTACCGGCTTTCTTT.

In this sample, this clone turned up once. The chain joins TRBV21-1 to TRBJ2-3; the table assigns TRBD2, which was not confirmed against the DNA. TRBV21-1 is given as a pseudogene. The CDR3 is 17 amino acids. The CDR3 region has the DNA TGTGCCAGCAGCACCCCCGGGACTAGGGCCTTCACAGATACGCAGTATTTT. This gives the protein CASSTPGTRAFTDTQYF.

This clone was counted only a few times. The J gene is TRBJ1-2, the V gene TRBV28, with a tentative D call TRBD1 (6 bases). Germline CDR1 is MDHEN and CDR2 is SYDVKM. The CDR3 length is 14 residues. V lost 6 bases and J 4 bases, leaving 15 bases between the germline ends. The CDR3 bases are TGTGCCAGCAGCGCAAGCAGGGGCTCCTATGGCTACACCTTC. The encoded protein is CASSASRGSYGYTF.

V usage is TRBV6-4 and J usage is TRBJ1-4; no definite D call. The CDR3 runs 10 residues. Germline V gives CDR1 MRHNA, CDR2 SNTAGT. Trimming took 7 bases from V and 8 from J, leaving 5 bases between them. Written as DNA, the CDR3 is TGTGCCAGCATGCGGGAAAAACTGTTTTTT. Protein: CASMREKLFF.

This clone was picked up one time. The rearrangement uses TRBV5-1 and TRBJ2-1; possibly TRBD1 for D (5 bases). V was clipped by 5 bases and J by 2 bases, with 17 bases between them. Germline CDR1 is SGHRS and CDR2 is YFSETQ. The CDR3 spans 16 residues. The CDR3 reads CASSVDSLSPYNEQFF. For the CDR3, the DNA is TGCGCCAGCAGTGTAGACAGCCTTTCACCCTACAATGAGCAGTTCTTC.

V and J are TRBV5-1 and TRBJ1-1, with D perhaps TRBD1 (6 bases). Trimming took off 1 base at V and 3 bases at J, with 7 bases between the two ends. CDR1 is SGHRS, CDR2 YFSETQ, per germline. This CDR3 contains 13 residues. The CDR3 DNA follows: TGCGCCAGCAGCTTGAAGGGGGACACTGAAGCTTTCTTT. Encoded protein: CASSLKGDTEAFF.